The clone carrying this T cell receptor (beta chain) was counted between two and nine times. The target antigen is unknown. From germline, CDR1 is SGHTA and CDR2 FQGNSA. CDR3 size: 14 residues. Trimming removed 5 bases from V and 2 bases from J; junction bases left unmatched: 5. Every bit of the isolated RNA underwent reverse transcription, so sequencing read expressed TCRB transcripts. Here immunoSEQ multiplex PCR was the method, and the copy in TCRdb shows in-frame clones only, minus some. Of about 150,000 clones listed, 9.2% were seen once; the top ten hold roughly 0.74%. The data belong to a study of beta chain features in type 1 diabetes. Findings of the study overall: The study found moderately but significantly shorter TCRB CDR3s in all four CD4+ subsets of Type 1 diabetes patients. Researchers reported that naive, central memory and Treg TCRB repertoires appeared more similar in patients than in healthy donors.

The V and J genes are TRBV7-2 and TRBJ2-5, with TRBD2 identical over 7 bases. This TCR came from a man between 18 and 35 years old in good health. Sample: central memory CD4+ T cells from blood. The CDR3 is CASSRRGLQETQYF. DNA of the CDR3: TGTGCCAGCAGCCGCCGGGGACTACAAGAGACCCAGTACTTC.